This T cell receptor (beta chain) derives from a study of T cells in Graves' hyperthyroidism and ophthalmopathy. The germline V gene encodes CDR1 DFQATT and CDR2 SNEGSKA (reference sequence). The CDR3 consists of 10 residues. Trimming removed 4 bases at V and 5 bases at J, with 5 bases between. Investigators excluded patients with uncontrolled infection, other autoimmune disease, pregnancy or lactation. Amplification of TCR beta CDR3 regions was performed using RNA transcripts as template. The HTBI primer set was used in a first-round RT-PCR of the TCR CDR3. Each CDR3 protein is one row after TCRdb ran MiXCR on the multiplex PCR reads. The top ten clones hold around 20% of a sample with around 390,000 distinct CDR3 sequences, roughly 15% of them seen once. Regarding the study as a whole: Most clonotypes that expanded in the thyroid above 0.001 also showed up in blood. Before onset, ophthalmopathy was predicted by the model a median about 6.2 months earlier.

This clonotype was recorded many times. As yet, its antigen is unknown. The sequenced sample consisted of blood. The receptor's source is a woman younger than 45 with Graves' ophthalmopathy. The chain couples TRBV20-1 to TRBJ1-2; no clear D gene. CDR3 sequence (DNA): TGCAGTGCTACCGGATATGGCTACACCTTC. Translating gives CSATGYGYTF.